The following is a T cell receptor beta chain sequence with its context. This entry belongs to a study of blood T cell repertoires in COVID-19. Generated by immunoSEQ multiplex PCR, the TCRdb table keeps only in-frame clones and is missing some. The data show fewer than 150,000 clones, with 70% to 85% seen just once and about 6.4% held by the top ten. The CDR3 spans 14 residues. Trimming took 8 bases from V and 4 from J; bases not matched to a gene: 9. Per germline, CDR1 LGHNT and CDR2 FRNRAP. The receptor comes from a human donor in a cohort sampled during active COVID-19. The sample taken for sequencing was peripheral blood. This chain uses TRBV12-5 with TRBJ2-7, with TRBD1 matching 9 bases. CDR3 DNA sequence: TGTGCTAGTTACCCCGGGACAGGGAGTTACGAGCAGTACTTC. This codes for CASYPGTGSYEQYF.